This TCR beta chain was sequenced in a study of blood T cell repertoires in COVID-19. Data came from immunoSEQ multiplex PCR; TCRdb stores just in-frame clones and leaves some out. The data show roughly 130,000 clones, roughly 80% seen once. The length of the CDR3 is 15 residues. This clone was found once. This clonotype was obtained from a woman between 50 and 59 years old with acute or convalescent COVID-19. The J gene is TRBJ1-2, the V gene TRBV21-1; TRBD1 is the table's D call and was not checked against the DNA. TRBV21-1 has pseudogene status. The sample consisted of peripheral blood. Here the CDR3 reads CASSKNRGVNYGYTF. CDR3 in DNA: TGTGCCAGCAGCAAAAACAGGGGGGTTAACTATGGCTACACCTTC.